The sequence of this T cell receptor (beta chain) was determined in a study of shared clonotypes between healthy human individuals (dated by TCRdb to about 2020). Notes on the research overall: A couple of women and a few men aged 18 to 49 years were included in the cohort. To estimate repertoire size and how much clonotypes are shared between individuals, the study performed deep sequencing of blood TCR repertoires from five healthy adults. Libraries were prepared and TCR repertoires were sequenced by different laboratories using diverse techniques, in order to increase sequencing depth and limit assay-specific biases. Each donor's leukapheresis produced roughly between roughly 0.94 and 9.5 billion PBMCs. For each donor, three plates each were used for CD4 naive and CD4 memory, two plates were used for CD8 naive, and one plate was used for CD8 memory.

TCR CDR3 regions were amplified from genomic DNA by multiplex PCR using the deep immunoSEQ assay. Extracted genomic DNA from each cell subset was distributed evenly across all wells of several immunoSEQ 96-well plates, and each plate was treated as a replicate. For sorted subsets, each replicate PCR was loaded with approximately 0.2 ug genomic DNA, equivalent to 30,000 or so T cell genomes. Purified libraries were quantified with a Qubit 3.0 fluorometer, sized on a Bioanalyzer 2100, and re-quantified with the KAPA Library Quantification kit. Each immunoSEQ 96-well plate was sequenced on its own single-read 150-cycle Illumina NextSeq 550 flow cell. The study's processing was this. The immunoSEQ output contained only junctional sequences without quality scores, so filtering could not match that applied to full-length reads. Sequences were annotated with PyIR, a Python wrapper for IgBLAST v1.9, using IMGT germline references to assign V/J genes and CDR3. Any read was removed if the V/J assignment was weak (E-value above 1e-6), the CDR3 was missing, or the read contained stop codons, out-of-frame junctions, or ambiguous translated residues. V3J clonotypes were defined by identical inferred V gene, J gene, and CDR3 amino acid sequence. Percentage overlap between repertoires was computed as shared unique clonotypes divided by the size of the smaller repertoire. Richness of each repertoire was evaluated using RTK rarefaction, the Chao1 estimator, and Recon v2.1 estimates of unobserved clonotypes. Generation probabilities for all TCRbeta clonotypes obtained by the gDNA method from a handful of donors were computed using OLGA. TCRdb holds this immuneACCESS table with in-frame rearrangements only. Some clones are missing; in checked studies, unresolved V genes explain under half, and the rest has no known cause. V, J and clone size are taken as reported in that table, and D and trimming were inferred from the DNA itself. For this sample there are some 2.1 million clones; 85% to 95% appear just once. The ten largest clonotypes hold 0.9% to 1.4% of the sample.

CD8 naive samples were obtained by positive selection for CCR7 among CD45RO-negative cells, yielding a CD45RA+CCR7+ population from which TemRA cells were excluded. Donors were healthy HIV-negative adults with no recently reported acute infections or vaccinations. Every donor was a Caucasian adult living in Nashville, Tennessee, USA. Blood was collected by leukapheresis, and PBMCs were isolated by Ficoll-Histopaque density gradient centrifugation and then cryopreserved in liquid nitrogen vapor phase. Analytical flow cytometry was used to check the purity and quantity of each magnetically sorted T cell population. Each sorted fraction had its genomic DNA isolated and then quantified by UV absorbance on a Nanodrop 2000c. V is clipped by 5 bases and J by 8 bases, and the sequence between their germline boundaries is 18 bases long. The CDR3 contains 15 residues, cysteine and phenylalanine counted. CDR3 DNA only is kept here, 45 bases in frame from base 1. Taken from the germline V gene (reference sequence), the CDR1 and CDR2 loops are SEHNR and FQNEAQ.

Broad study findings and their caveats: The small number of donors limited the genetic and exposure-history diversity represented. Pairwise subsampling indicated that sequencing depth was expected to affect the degree of clonotype sharing among donors. Only blood was sampled, and tissue TCR repertoires likely differ from those in blood. Even with the large sequencing depth, rarefaction of the sorted-subset datasets indicated that sequencing was incomplete. Compared with non-shared clonotypes, the clonotypes found in all four sorted-subset donors had higher generation probabilities. Approximately 5% of naive CD4, 3% to 3.5% of naive CD8, around 2.3% of memory CD4, and 0.4% of memory CD8 clonotypes were shared across a few donors. Larger estimated clonotype richness was generally found for naive subsets than for memory subsets.

A word on this clone: Which antigen it targets is not known. No much larger clonotype is one base removed from it; base qualities were not supplied.

This TCR was recovered from a man aged 18 to 29 in good health. The sample taken for sequencing was naive CD8+ T cells sorted from blood. Interpreted using the paper, the cell subset or site label stands for: CD45RA+CCR7+. The V and J genes are TRBV7-9 and TRBJ1-4; the D gene lacks a confident call. The CDR3 amino acid sequence is: CASSPVPMVGEKLFF. In nucleotides, the sequence is TGTGCCAGCAGCCCCGTCCCGATGGTCGGGGAAAAACTGTTTTTT.